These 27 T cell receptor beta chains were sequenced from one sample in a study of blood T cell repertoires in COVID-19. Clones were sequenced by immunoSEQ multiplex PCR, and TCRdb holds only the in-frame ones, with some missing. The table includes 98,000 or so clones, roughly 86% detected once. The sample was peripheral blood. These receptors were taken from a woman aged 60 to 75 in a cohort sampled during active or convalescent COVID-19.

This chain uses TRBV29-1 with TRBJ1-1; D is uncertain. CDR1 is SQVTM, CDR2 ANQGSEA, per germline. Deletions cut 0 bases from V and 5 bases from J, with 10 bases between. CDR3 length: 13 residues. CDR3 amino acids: CSVEDPQRTEAFF. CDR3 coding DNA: TGCAGCGTTGAAGATCCACAGAGAACTGAAGCTTTCTTT.

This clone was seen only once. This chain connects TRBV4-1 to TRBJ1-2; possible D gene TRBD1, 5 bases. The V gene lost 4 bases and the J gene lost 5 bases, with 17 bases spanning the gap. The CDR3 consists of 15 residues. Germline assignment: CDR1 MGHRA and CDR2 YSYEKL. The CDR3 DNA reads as TGCGCCAGCAGCCGAACGACAGAGTCCGGTTATGGCTACACCTTC. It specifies CASSRTTESGYGYTF.

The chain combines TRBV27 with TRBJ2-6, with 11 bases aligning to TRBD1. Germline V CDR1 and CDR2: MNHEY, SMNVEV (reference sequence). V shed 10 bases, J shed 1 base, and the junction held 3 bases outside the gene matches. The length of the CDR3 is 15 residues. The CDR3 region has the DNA TGTGCCACGGGACAGGGGGGATCTGGGGCCAACGTCCTGACTTTC. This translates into CATGQGGSGANVLTF.

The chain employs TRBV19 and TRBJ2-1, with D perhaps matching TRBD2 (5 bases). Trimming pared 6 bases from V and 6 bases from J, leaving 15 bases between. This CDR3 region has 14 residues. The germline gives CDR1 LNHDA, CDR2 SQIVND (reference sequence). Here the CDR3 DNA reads TGTGCCAGTAGAGTGGGAGCTTTAGCCAATGAGCAGTTCTTC. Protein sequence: CASRVGALANEQFF.

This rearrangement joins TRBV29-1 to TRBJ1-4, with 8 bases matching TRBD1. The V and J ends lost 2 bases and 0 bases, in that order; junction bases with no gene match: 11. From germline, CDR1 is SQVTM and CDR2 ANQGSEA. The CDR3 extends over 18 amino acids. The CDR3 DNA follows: TGCAGCGTTGAACCCTTGACAGGGGACTATGCAACTAATGAAAAACTGTTTTTT. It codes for CSVEPLTGDYATNEKLFF. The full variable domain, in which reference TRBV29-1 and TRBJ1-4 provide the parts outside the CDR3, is SAVISQKPSRDICQRGTSLTIQCQVDSQVTMMFWYRQQPGQSLTLIATANQGSEATYESGFVIDKFPISRPNLTFSTLTVSNMSPEDSSIYLCSVEPLTGDYATNEKLFFGSGTQLSVL.

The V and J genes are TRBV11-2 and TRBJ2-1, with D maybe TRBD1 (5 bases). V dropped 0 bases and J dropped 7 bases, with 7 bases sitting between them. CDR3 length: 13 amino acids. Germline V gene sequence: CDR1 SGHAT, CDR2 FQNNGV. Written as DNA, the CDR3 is TGTGCCAGCAGCTTAGACAGGGAAAATGAGCAGTTCTTC. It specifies CASSLDRENEQFF. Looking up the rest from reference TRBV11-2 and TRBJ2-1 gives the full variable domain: EAGVAQSPRYKIIEKRQSVAFWCNPISGHATLYWYQQILGQGPKLLIQFQNNGVVDDSQLPKDRFSAERLKGVDSTLKIQPAKLEDSAVYLCASSLDRENEQFFGPGTRLTVL.

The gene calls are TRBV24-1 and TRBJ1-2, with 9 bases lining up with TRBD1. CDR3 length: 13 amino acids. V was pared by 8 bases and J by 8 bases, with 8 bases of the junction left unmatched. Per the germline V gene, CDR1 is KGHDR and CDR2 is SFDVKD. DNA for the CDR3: TGTGCCACCAAGGACAGGGGACCACTGGGCTACACCTTC. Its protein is CATKDRGPLGYTF.

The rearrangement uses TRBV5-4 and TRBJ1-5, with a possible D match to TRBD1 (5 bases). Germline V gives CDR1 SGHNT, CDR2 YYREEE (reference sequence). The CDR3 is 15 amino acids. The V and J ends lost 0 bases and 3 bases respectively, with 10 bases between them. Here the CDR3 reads CASSLGGDPNQPQHF. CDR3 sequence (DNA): TGTGCCAGCAGCTTGGGGGGGGATCCCAATCAGCCCCAGCATTTT.

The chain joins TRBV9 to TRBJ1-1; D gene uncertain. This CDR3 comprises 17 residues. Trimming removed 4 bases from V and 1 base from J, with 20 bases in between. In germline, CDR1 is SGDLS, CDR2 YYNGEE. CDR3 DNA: TGTGCCAGCAGCTACGTCCTCCCCACAGTCAAGAACACTGAAGCTTTCTTT. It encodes CASSYVLPTVKNTEAFF.

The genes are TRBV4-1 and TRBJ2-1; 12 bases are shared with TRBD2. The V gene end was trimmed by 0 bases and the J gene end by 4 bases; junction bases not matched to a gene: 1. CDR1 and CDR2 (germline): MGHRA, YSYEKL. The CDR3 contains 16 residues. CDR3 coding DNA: TGCGCCAGCAGCCAAGAAGGGACTAGCGGGTACAATGAGCAGTTCTTC. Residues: CASSQEGTSGYNEQFF.

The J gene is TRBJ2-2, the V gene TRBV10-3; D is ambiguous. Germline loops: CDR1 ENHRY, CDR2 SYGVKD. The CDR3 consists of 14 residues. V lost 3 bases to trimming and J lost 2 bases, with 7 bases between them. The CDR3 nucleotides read TGTGCCATCAGTGAAAATCTTAACACCGGGGAGCTGTTTTTT. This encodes CAISENLNTGELFF.

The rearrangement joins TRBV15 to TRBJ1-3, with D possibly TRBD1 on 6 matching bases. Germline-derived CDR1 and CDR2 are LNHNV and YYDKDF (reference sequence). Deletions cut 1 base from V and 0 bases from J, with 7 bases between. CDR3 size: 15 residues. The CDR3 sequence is CATSRGQASGNTIYF. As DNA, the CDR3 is TGTGCCACCAGCAGAGGACAGGCCTCTGGAAACACCATATATTTT.

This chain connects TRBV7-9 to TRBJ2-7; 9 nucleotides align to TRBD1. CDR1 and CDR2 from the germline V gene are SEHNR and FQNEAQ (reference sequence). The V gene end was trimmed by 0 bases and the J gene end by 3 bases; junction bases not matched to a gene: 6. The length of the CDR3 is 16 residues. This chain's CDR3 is CASSLAGTGRIYEQYF. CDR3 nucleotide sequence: TGTGCCAGCAGCTTAGCGGGGACAGGGCGGATCTACGAGCAGTACTTC.

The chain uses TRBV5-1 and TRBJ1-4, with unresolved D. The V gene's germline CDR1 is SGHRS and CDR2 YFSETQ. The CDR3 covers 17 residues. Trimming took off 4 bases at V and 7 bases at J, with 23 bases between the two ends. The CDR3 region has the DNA TGCGCCAGCAGCGCGTCGAGGGTAGGGTCGATGCCTGAAAAACTGTTTTTT. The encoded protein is CASSASRVGSMPEKLFF.

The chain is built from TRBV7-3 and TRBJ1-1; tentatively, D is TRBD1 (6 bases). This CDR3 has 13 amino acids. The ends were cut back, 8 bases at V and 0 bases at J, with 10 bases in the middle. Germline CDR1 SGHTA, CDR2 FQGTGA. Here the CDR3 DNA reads TGTGCCAGCTCAAGGGACATGAACACTGAAGCTTTCTTT. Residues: CASSRDMNTEAFF.

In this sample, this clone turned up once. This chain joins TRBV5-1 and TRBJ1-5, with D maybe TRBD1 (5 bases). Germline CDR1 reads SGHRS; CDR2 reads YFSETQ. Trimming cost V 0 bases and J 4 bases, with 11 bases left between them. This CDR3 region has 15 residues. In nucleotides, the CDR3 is TGCGCCAGCAGCTTGGAGGGGCACCTAAATCAGCCCCAGCATTTT. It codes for CASSLEGHLNQPQHF.

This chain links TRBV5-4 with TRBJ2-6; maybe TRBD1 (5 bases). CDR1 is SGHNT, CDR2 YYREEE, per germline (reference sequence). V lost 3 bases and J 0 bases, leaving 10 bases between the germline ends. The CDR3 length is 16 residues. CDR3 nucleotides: TGTGCCAGCAGCTCAAAGGGGCCCTCTGGGGCCAACGTCCTGACTTTC. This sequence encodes CASSSKGPSGANVLTF.

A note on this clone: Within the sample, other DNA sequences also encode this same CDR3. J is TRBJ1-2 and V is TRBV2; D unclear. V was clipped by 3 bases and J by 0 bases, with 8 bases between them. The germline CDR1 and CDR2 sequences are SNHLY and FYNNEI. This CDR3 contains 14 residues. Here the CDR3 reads CASSEGRANYGYTF. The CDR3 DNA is TGTGCCAGCAGTGAGGGGAGGGCTAACTATGGCTACACCTTC.

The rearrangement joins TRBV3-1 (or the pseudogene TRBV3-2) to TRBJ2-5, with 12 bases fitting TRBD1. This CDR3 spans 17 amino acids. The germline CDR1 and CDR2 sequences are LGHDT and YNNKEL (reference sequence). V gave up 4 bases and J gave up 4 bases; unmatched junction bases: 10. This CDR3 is CASSPLPGTGGGETQYF. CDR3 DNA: TGTGCCAGCAGCCCCCTTCCGGGGACAGGGGGCGGAGAGACCCAGTACTTC.

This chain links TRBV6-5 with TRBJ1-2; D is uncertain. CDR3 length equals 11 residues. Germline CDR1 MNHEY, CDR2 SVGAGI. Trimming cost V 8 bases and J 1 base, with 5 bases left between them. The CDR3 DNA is TGTGCCAGCGCGAATAACTATGGCTACACCTTC. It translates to CASANNYGYTF.

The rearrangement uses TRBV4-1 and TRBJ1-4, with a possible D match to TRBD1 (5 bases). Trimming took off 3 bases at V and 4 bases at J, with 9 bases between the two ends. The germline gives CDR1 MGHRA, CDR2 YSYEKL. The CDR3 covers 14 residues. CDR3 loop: CASSQTVVNEKLFF. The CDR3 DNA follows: TGCGCCAGCAGCCAGACAGTGGTTAATGAAAAACTGTTTTTT.

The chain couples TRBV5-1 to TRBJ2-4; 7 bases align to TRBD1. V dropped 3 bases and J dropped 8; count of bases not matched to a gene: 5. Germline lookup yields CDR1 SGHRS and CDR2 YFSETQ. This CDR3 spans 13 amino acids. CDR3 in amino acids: CASSWTGEDIQYF. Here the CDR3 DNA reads TGCGCCAGCAGCTGGACAGGAGAGGACATTCAGTACTTC.

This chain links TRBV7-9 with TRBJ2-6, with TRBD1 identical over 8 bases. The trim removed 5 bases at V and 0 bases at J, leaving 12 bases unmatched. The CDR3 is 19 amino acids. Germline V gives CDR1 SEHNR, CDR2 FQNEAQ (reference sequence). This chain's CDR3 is CASSLSPGQASSGANVLTF. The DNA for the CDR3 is TGTGCCAGCAGCCTCTCCCCGGGACAGGCTTCCTCTGGGGCCAACGTCCTGACTTTC.

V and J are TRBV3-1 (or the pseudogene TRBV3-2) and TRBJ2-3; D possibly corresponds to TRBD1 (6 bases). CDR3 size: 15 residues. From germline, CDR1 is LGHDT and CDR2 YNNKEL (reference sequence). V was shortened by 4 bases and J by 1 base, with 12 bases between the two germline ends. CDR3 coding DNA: TGTGCCAGCAGCCCCTTGACAGGCCGCACAGATACGCAGTATTTT. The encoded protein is CASSPLTGRTDTQYF.

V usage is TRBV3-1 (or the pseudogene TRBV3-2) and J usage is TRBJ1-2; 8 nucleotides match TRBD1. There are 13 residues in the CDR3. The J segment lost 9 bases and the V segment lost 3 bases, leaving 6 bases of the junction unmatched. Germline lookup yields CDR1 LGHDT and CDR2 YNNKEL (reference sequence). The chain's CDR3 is CASSQGQVERYTF. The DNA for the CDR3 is TGTGCCAGCAGCCAGGGACAGGTGGAGCGCTACACCTTC.

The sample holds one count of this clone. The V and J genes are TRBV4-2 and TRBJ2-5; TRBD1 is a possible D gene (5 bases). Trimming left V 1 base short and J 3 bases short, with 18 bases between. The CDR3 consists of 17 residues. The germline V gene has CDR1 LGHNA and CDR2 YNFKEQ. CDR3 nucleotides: TGTGCCAGCAGCCAAGTTAATGGTCGCAGGGCCGAAGAGACCCAGTACTTC. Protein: CASSQVNGRRAEETQYF.

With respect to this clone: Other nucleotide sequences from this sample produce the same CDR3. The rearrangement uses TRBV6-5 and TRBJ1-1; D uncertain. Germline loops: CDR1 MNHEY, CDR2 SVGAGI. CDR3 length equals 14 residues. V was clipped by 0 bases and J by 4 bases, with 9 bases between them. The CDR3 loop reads CASSYSRSGTEAFF. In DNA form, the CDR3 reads TGTGCCAGCAGTTACTCGAGGTCCGGCACTGAAGCTTTCTTT.